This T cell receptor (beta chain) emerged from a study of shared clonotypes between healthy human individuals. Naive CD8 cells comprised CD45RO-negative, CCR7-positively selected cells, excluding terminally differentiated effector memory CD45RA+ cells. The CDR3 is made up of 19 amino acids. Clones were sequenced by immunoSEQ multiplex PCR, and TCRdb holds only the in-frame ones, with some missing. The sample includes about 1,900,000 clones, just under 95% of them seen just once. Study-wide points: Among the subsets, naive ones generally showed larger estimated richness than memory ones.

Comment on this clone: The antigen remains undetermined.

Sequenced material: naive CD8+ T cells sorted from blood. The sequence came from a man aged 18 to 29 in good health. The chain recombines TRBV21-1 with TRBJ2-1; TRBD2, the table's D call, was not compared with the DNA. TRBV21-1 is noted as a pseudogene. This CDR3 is CASSKEVAGLEFPSNEQFF. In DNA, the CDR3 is TGTGCCAGCAGCAAAGAAGTAGCGGGACTAGAATTCCCCTCTAATGAGCAGTTCTTC.